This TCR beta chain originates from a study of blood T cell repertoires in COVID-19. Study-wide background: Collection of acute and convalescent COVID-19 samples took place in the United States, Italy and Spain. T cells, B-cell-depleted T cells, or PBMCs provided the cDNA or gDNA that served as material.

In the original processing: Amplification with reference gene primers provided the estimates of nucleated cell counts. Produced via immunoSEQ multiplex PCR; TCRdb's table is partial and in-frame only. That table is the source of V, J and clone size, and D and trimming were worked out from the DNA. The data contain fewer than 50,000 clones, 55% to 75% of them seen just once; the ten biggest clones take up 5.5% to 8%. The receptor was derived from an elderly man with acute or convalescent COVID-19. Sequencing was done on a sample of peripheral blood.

In nucleotides, the CDR3 is TGCGCCAGCAGCCTCGGGGTGGATACGCAGTATTTT. This sequence encodes CASSLGVDTQYF. This rearrangement joins TRBV5-1 to TRBJ2-3; maybe TRBD2 (5 bases). The CDR3 has 12 amino acids. V was shortened by 4 bases and J by 6 bases, with 9 bases between the two germline ends. Germline V gives CDR1 SGHRS, CDR2 YFSETQ.